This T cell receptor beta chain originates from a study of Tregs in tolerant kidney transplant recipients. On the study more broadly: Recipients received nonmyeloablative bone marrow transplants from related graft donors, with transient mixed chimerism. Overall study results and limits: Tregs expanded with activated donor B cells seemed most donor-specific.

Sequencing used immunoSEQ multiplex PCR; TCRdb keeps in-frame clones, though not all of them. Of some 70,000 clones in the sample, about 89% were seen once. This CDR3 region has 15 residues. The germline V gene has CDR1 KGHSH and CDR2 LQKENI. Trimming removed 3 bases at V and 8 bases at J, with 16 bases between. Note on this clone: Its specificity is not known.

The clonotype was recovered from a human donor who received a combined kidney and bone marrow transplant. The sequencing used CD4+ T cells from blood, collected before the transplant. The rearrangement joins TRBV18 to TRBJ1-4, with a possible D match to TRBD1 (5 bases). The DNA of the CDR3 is TGTGCCAGCTCACCCTCTACGGGGGTAAGAGAAAAACTGTTTTTT. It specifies CASSPSTGVREKLFF.